A single sample is the source of the 13 T cell receptor beta chains below, sequenced in a study of OX40 agonist ivuxolimab in advanced cancers. The method was immunoSEQ multiplex PCR; TCRdb's version includes in-frame clones alone and lacks a portion of them. The sample carries around 6,100 clones, around 84% recorded once. This sample comprised CD4+ or CD8+ T cells sorted from blood, obtained in a trial of the OX40 agonist ivuxolimab. The receptors here all came from an adult with an advanced solid tumor such as melanoma, head and neck, liver or kidney cancer.

The chain is built from TRBV9 and TRBJ2-2; TRBD1 matches 7 bases. CDR3 length: 15 amino acids. From germline, CDR1 is SGDLS and CDR2 YYNGEE. After removal of 4 bases from V and 5 bases from J, the junction contained 8 bases not matched to a gene. CDR3: CASSPGDRGTGELFF. As DNA, the CDR3 is TGTGCCAGCAGCCCCGGGGACAGAGGGACCGGGGAGCTGTTTTTT.

The DNA of the CDR3 is TGCGCCAGCAGCCAGACCTTGGGCAATGAGCAGTTCTTC. Translated, it gives CASSQTLGNEQFF. The V gene is TRBV4-1, the J gene TRBJ2-1; D unresolved. This CDR3 contains 13 residues. V gave up 3 bases and J gave up 6 bases, with 9 bases separating them. From germline, CDR1 is MGHRA and CDR2 YSYEKL.

The genes are TRBV27 and TRBJ1-1; the D is unclear. The CDR3 extends over 16 amino acids. Trimming removed 5 bases from V and 2 bases from J, with 18 bases in between. From germline, CDR1 is MNHEY and CDR2 SMNVEV (reference sequence). CDR3 region: CASSQSLNKLNTEAFF. CDR3 in DNA: TGTGCCAGCAGTCAATCCCTCAATAAGCTAAACACTGAAGCTTTCTTT.

This clone was seen a single time. The J gene is TRBJ2-2, the V gene TRBV30, with TRBD1 as a possible D gene (6 bases). The CDR3 runs 14 residues. The germline V gene has CDR1 GTSNPN and CDR2 SVGIG (reference sequence). V gave up 2 bases and J gave up 2 bases, with 9 bases separating them. CDR3 in DNA: TGTGCCTGGAGTTGGACAGAAAACACCGGGGAGCTGTTTTTT. It yields the protein CAWSWTENTGELFF.

The V gene is TRBV21-1, the J gene TRBJ1-1; no DNA check was done on the table's D call, TRBD1. TRBV21-1 is a known pseudogene. The CDR3 totals 16 residues. CDR3 in amino acids: CASSAPRTGTNTEAFF. Written as DNA, the CDR3 is TGTGCCAGCAGCGCCCCAAGGACAGGGACGAACACTGAAGCTTTCTTT.

The rearrangement uses TRBV28 and TRBJ2-3; perhaps D is TRBD1 or TRBD2 (5 bases each). The CDR3 extends over 15 amino acids. The V end lost 6 bases, the J end lost 6 bases, and 19 bases lay between the germline ends. Germline CDR1 reads MDHEN; CDR2 reads SYDVKM. The CDR3 reads CASSPLDRGHDTQYF. The CDR3 region has the DNA TGTGCCAGCAGCCCGCTAGATCGGGGCCATGATACGCAGTATTTT.

The chain uses TRBV10-2 and TRBJ1-1; D gene unclear. The V and J ends lost 6 bases and 4 bases respectively, with 12 bases between them. Germline V CDR1 and CDR2: WSHSY, SAAADI. This CDR3 is built from 13 residues. The CDR3 sequence is CASRGPNPTEAFF. The CDR3 coding sequence is TGCGCCAGCAGAGGGCCCAACCCCACTGAAGCTTTCTTT.

V gene TRBV4-1 combines with J gene TRBJ2-7, with D possibly being TRBD2 (5 bases). The CDR3 sequence is 14 residues long. Germline V gene sequence: CDR1 MGHRA, CDR2 YSYEKL. V was cut by 4 bases and J by 6 bases, with 16 bases left in between. CDR3 in amino acids: CASSPRGSASEQYF. The CDR3 DNA reads TGCGCCAGCAGCCCCCGTGGTAGCGCCTCCGAGCAGTACTTC.

This chain joins TRBV10-3 and TRBJ1-3, with D tentatively TRBD1 (5 bases). The germline CDR1 and CDR2 sequences are ENHRY and SYGVKD. V gave up 8 bases and J gave up 4 bases, with 18 bases separating them. The CDR3 loop spans 15 amino acids. The CDR3 region has the DNA TGTGCCATCTACCAAGGGACGACGGGCGGAAACACCATATATTTT. Translation: CAIYQGTTGGNTIYF.

V usage is TRBV4-1 and J usage is TRBJ1-2; perhaps TRBD1 as D (6 bases). The CDR3 is 15 amino acids. CDR1 and CDR2 from the germline V gene are MGHRA and YSYEKL. Deletions cut 0 bases from V and 1 base from J, with 9 bases between. In nucleotides, the CDR3 is TGCGCCAGCAGCCAAGACCAGGGGATTAACTATGGCTACACCTTC. It codes for CASSQDQGINYGYTF.

The V gene is TRBV9, the J gene TRBJ2-3; D tentatively fits TRBD1 or TRBD2 (5 bases each). V was clipped by 1 base and J by 0 bases, with 12 bases between them. Germline loops: CDR1 SGDLS, CDR2 YYNGEE. The CDR3 runs 16 residues. DNA for the CDR3: TGTGCCAGCAGCGTACTTGTGGGGGTAAGCACAGATACGCAGTATTTT. Amino acids: CASSVLVGVSTDTQYF.

The chain employs TRBV5-1 and TRBJ2-7; 13 bases match TRBD2. This CDR3 spans 15 amino acids. J lost 7 bases, V lost 5 bases, and 9 bases had no gene match. Germline V gives CDR1 SGHRS, CDR2 YFSETQ. Here the CDR3 DNA reads TGCGCCAGCAGTCTTGGACTAGCGGGAGCGAGTGAGCAGTACTTC. Amino acid sequence: CASSLGLAGASEQYF.

The chain combines TRBV15 with TRBJ1-4; 8 bases are shared with TRBD1. V gave up 0 bases and J gave up 10 bases; unmatched junction bases: 16. Germline values: CDR1 LNHNV, CDR2 YYDKDF (reference sequence). This CDR3 has 18 amino acids. CDR3 coding DNA: TGTGCCACCAGCAGAGAATCCAATACCGGGACAGGAAGCGTAAAACTGTTTTTT. Protein: CATSRESNTGTGSVKLFF.